Below are 29 T cell receptor beta chains sequenced from a single sample in a study of shared clonotypes between healthy human individuals (dated by TCRdb to 2020 to 2022). The library was obtained by the immunoSEQ multiplex PCR assay. TCRdb took this table from immuneACCESS and kept in-frame rearrangements with V and J called. Such tables lack part of the clones; where checked against another copy, unresolved V genes explain under half of the gap, and the rest is unexplained. Within this sample are roughly 1.5 million clones, with 98% of them counted one time only. The ten most abundant clones make up about 0.45% of the sample. The sample taken for sequencing was naive CD4+ T cells sorted from blood. The cell subset or site label, as the study defines it: CD45RA+ positively selected. The receptor source for this set is a man aged 25 to 45 in good health.

This sequence joins TRBV21-1 and TRBJ2-7; the table's TRBD1 call for D was not verified on the DNA. TRBV21-1 is a pseudogene segment. The CDR3 has 15 residues. CDR3 sequence reads: CASSTPGQGTYEQYF. Written as DNA, the CDR3 is TGTGCCAGCAGCACGCCGGGACAGGGTACTTACGAGCAGTACTTC.

The chain joins TRBV10-3 to TRBJ2-2; D may be TRBD1 (6 bases). Germline CDR1 reads ENHRY; CDR2 reads SYGVKD. This CDR3 has 14 residues. The V gene lost 3 bases and the J gene lost 6 bases, with 11 bases spanning the gap. CDR3 residues: CAISDLAGAGELFF. The CDR3 DNA reads as TGTGCCATCAGTGACCTGGCAGGGGCCGGGGAGCTGTTTTTT.

The CDR3 spells CSVYLGTGKGTQYF. The CDR3 nucleotides are TGCAGCGTTTACCTGGGAACAGGGAAGGGGACCCAGTACTTC. The rearrangement joins TRBV29-1 to TRBJ2-5; possibly TRBD1 for D (6 bases). In germline, CDR1 is SQVTM, CDR2 ANQGSEA. The CDR3 is 14 amino acids. The V gene lost 5 bases and the J gene lost 7 bases, with 20 bases spanning the gap.

CDR3 amino acids: CASSFPRTDKNTNTQYF. CDR3 nucleotides: TGTGCCAGCAGCTTCCCCCGGACAGATAAGAATACCAATACGCAGTATTTT. The J gene is TRBJ2-3, the V gene TRBV11-2; TRBD1 is a possible D gene (6 bases). Germline loops: CDR1 SGHAT, CDR2 FQNNGV. CDR3 length: 17 residues. V was cut by 3 bases and J by 7 bases, with 23 bases left in between.

The V call is TRBV5-4, the J call TRBJ2-7, with 8 bases matching TRBD1. The CDR3 sequence is 17 residues long. Trimming cost V 2 bases and J 0 bases; bases outside gene matches: 10. Germline CDR1 SGHNT, CDR2 YYREEE (reference sequence). The CDR3 sequence: CASSFGTGQWSSYEQYF. The CDR3 nucleotides read TGTGCCAGCAGCTTTGGGACAGGCCAATGGAGCTCCTACGAGCAGTACTTC.

The V gene is TRBV2, the J gene TRBJ1-5, with 8 positions matching TRBD1. Germline V gene sequence: CDR1 SNHLY, CDR2 FYNNEI. V lost 4 bases, J lost 2 bases, and 4 bases stayed unmatched. The CDR3 loop spans 15 amino acids. The CDR3, as DNA: TGTGCCAGCAGTGGGGCAGGGGGCGGCAATCAGCCCCAGCATTTT. It translates to CASSGAGGGNQPQHF.

CDR3 residues: CASSPRQGTNTGELFF. DNA for the CDR3: TGTGCCAGCAGCCCCCGACAGGGGACTAACACCGGGGAGCTGTTTTTT. J is TRBJ2-2 and V is TRBV14; 8 positions match TRBD1. The germline gives CDR1 SGHDN, CDR2 FVKESK. V trimming: 4 bases; J trimming: 2 bases; junction bases outside the gene matches: 6. This CDR3 comprises 16 residues.

This clone was counted a single time. This chain links TRBV19 with TRBJ2-7; TRBD2 aligns across 8 bases. The CDR3 has 13 amino acids. Germline assignment: CDR1 LNHDA and CDR2 SQIVND (reference sequence). V lost 5 bases and J lost 4; bases outside the gene matches: 4. The CDR3 sequence is CASSPGLEYEQYF. The CDR3 DNA sequence: TGTGCCAGTAGTCCGGGACTAGAATACGAGCAGTACTTC.

V and J are TRBV5-4 and TRBJ2-2; D is unclear. CDR1 and CDR2 (germline): SGHNT, YYREEE (reference sequence). The CDR3 has 13 amino acids. The germline V and J ends were trimmed by 5 bases and 0 bases, with 5 bases remaining between them. The CDR3 protein is CASSRPNTGELFF. CDR3 nucleotides: TGTGCCAGCAGTAGACCGAACACCGGGGAGCTGTTTTTT. Supplemented by reference TRBV5-4 and TRBJ2-2, the full variable domain reads ETGVTQSPTHLIKTRGQQVTLRCSSQSGHNTVSWYQQALGQGPQFIFQYYREEENGRGNFPPRFSGLQFPNYSSELNVNALELDDSALYLCASSRPNTGELFFGEGSRLTVL.

This CDR3 reads CASAEGAPSSGANVLTF. DNA for the CDR3: TGTGCCAGTGCCGAGGGGGCCCCCTCCTCTGGGGCCAACGTCCTGACTTTC. The chain combines TRBV27 with TRBJ2-6, with 7 positions matching TRBD1. V gave up 9 bases and J gave up 0 bases; unmatched junction bases: 11. The CDR3 extends over 17 amino acids. Germline loops: CDR1 MNHEY, CDR2 SMNVEV (reference sequence).

The CDR3 DNA is TGTGCCAGCACCCGACTAGCGGGAGCTTGGGGCAACACCGGGGAGCTGTTTTTT. It is translated as CASTRLAGAWGNTGELFF. The chain links TRBV27 to TRBJ2-2, with 12 bases fitting TRBD2. Germline V lookup: CDR1 MNHEY, CDR2 SMNVEV (reference sequence). CDR3 length equals 18 residues. Trimming removed 7 bases from V and 2 bases from J; junction bases left unmatched: 11.

The V and J genes are TRBV7-5 and TRBJ1-4; the table's TRBD1 call for D was not verified on the DNA. TRBV7-5 is a known pseudogene. CDR3 size: 14 residues. The CDR3 sequence is CVRSRGGFGEKLFF. The CDR3, as DNA: TGTGTCAGAAGCCGAGGGGGCTTTGGGGAAAAACTGTTTTTT.

The chain is built from TRBV27 and TRBJ2-1; 11 positions agree with TRBD2. The length of the CDR3 is 13 residues. V lost 8 bases to trimming and J lost 12 bases; unmatched junction nucleotides: 9. Per germline, CDR1 MNHEY and CDR2 SMNVEV (reference sequence). The CDR3 bases are TGTGCCAGCTCGACTAGCGGGACCTCCCGGCAGTTCTTC. Translation gives CASSTSGTSRQFF.

The V gene is TRBV7-9, the J gene TRBJ2-3, with 14 bases aligning to TRBD2. V lost 4 bases, J lost 6 bases, and 6 bases stayed unmatched. The CDR3 has 16 residues. CDR1 is SEHNR, CDR2 FQNEAQ, per germline (reference sequence). CDR3 DNA sequence: TGTGCCAGCAGCTCGGGACTAGCGGGAGATGCTGATACGCAGTATTTT. Protein: CASSSGLAGDADTQYF.

This clone has only one observation. This sequence joins TRBV29-1 and TRBJ2-5; tentative D call: TRBD2 (5 bases). Deletions cut 5 bases from V and 4 bases from J, with 17 bases between. The CDR3 is 14 residues long. From germline, CDR1 is SQVTM and CDR2 ANQGSEA. CDR3: CSVCPLRGRETQYF. In DNA, the CDR3 is TGCAGCGTTTGCCCCTTGCGAGGGCGAGAGACCCAGTACTTC. The full variable domain, completed using reference TRBV29-1 and TRBJ2-5, is SAVISQKPSRDICQRGTSLTIQCQVDSQVTMMFWYRQQPGQSLTLIATANQGSEATYESGFVIDKFPISRPNLTFSTLTVSNMSPEDSSIYLCSVCPLRGRETQYFGPGTRLLVL.

This rearrangement joins TRBV29-1 to TRBJ2-1, with 8 bases identical to TRBD2. Trimming cost V 4 bases and J 11 bases; bases outside gene matches: 4. The CDR3 is 11 amino acids. CDR1 and CDR2 (germline): SQVTM, ANQGSEA. CDR3 sequence: CSVGAGGKQFF. The CDR3, as DNA: TGCAGCGTTGGGGCGGGAGGTAAGCAGTTCTTC.

This clone was recorded only once. The chain carries TRBV19 and TRBJ2-3, with 11 nucleotides matching TRBD2. J lost 1 base, V lost 5 bases, and 11 bases had no gene match. The CDR3 loop spans 18 amino acids. Germline CDR1 LNHDA, CDR2 SQIVND (reference sequence). The CDR3 loop is CASSALAGTSGRTDTQYF. CDR3 coding DNA: TGTGCCAGTAGTGCCCTTGCCGGGACTAGCGGTCGCACAGATACGCAGTATTTT.

The V gene is TRBV7-6, the J gene TRBJ1-3; no definite D call. Trimming removed 1 base from V and 2 bases from J, with 6 bases in between. Germline V gene data show CDR1 as SGHVS and CDR2 as FNYEAQ. This CDR3 comprises 14 residues. CDR3 nucleotides: TGTGCCAGCAGCTTAGTGGGAGCTGGAAACACCATATATTTT. It codes for CASSLVGAGNTIYF.

The chain carries TRBV7-6 and TRBJ2-7; 9 nucleotides match TRBD1. From germline, CDR1 is SGHVS and CDR2 FNYEAQ. This CDR3 has 14 amino acids. V trimming: 6 bases; J trimming: 2 bases; junction bases outside the gene matches: 5. CDR3 loop: CASSSRTGAYEQYF. DNA for the CDR3: TGTGCCAGCAGTTCGCGGACAGGGGCCTACGAGCAGTACTTC.

The gene calls are TRBV7-6 and TRBJ2-1; 13 nucleotides agree with TRBD2. This CDR3 region has 16 residues. V shed 5 bases and J 8 bases; nucleotides not matched to a gene: 9. Germline V lookup: CDR1 SGHVS, CDR2 FNYEAQ. The CDR3 sequence: CASSEGLAGILDEQFF. The CDR3 bases are TGTGCCAGCAGCGAGGGACTAGCGGGAATCCTGGATGAGCAGTTCTTC.

The chain links TRBV11-2 to TRBJ2-1; 9 bases are a match to TRBD1. The CDR3 has 15 residues. Losses at the gene ends were 3 bases for V and 8 bases for J; bases not matched to a gene: 8. Germline V gene data show CDR1 as SGHAT and CDR2 as FQNNGV. The CDR3 nucleotides are TGTGCCAGCAGCTTCCCGGGACAGGGTAGGTATGAGCAGTTCTTC. Translated: CASSFPGQGRYEQFF.

Details on this clone: Other DNA sequences in this sample translate to the same CDR3. The V gene is TRBV18, the J gene TRBJ2-2, with D maybe TRBD1 (5 bases). V dropped 3 bases and J dropped 2 bases, with 7 bases sitting between them. The CDR3 is made up of 14 amino acids. Germline V gene lookup returns CDR1 KGHSH and CDR2 LQKENI. As DNA, the CDR3 is TGTGCCAGCTCACCGGACACAAACACCGGGGAGCTGTTTTTT. This codes for CASSPDTNTGELFF. The whole variable domain, filled in from reference TRBV18 and TRBJ2-2, reads NAGVMQNPRHLVRRRGQEARLRCSPMKGHSHVYWYRQLPEEGLKFMVYLQKENIIDESGMPKERFSAEFPKEGPSILRIQQVVRGDSAAYFCASSPDTNTGELFFGEGSRLTVL.

CDR3 sequence reads: CATSRDLPGLDYEQYF. CDR3 sequence (DNA): TGTGCCACCAGCAGAGATCTTCCGGGACTGGACTACGAGCAGTACTTC. The V and J genes are TRBV15 and TRBJ2-7, with a possible D match to TRBD2 (6 bases). In germline, CDR1 is LNHNV, CDR2 YYDKDF (reference sequence). Trimming pared 0 bases from V and 3 bases from J, leaving 15 bases between. The CDR3 has 16 amino acids.

This clone showed up just once. The chain is built from TRBV19 and TRBJ2-1; TRBD2 aligns across 11 bases. J was trimmed by 7 bases and V by 10 bases; bases with no gene match: 12. Germline CDR1 and CDR2: LNHDA and SQIVND (reference sequence). The CDR3 consists of 15 residues. The CDR3 protein is CATFSGRGVENEQFF. CDR3 DNA: TGTGCCACCTTTAGCGGGAGGGGGGTAGAAAATGAGCAGTTCTTC.

V and J are TRBV10-3 and TRBJ2-2; TRBD2 matches 8 bases. The germline gives CDR1 ENHRY, CDR2 SYGVKD. V dropped 3 bases and J dropped 2; count of bases not matched to a gene: 8. The CDR3 has 17 amino acids. In nucleotides, the CDR3 is TGTGCCATCAGTGACCCAGCGGGGGTTACTAACACCGGGGAGCTGTTTTTT. It yields the protein CAISDPAGVTNTGELFF.

V and J are TRBV2 and TRBJ1-2; D uncertain. CDR1 SNHLY and CDR2 FYNNEI come from the germline V gene. The CDR3 runs 13 residues. V was trimmed by 8 bases and J by 6 bases, leaving 16 bases between them. CDR3: CASLTPFEDGYTF. CDR3 bases: TGTGCCAGCCTTACCCCTTTCGAGGATGGCTACACCTTC.

The CDR3 DNA reads as TGTGCCAGCTCACCAATGGGGACAGGGACAGATACGCAGTATTTT. Translated, it gives CASSPMGTGTDTQYF. The rearrangement joins TRBV18 to TRBJ2-3, with TRBD1 matching 9 bases. From germline, CDR1 is KGHSH and CDR2 LQKENI. This CDR3 comprises 15 residues. V lost 2 bases and J lost 3; bases outside the gene matches: 3.

The chain couples TRBV18 to TRBJ2-7, with D unresolved. CDR3 length: 15 amino acids. CDR1 and CDR2 (germline): KGHSH, LQKENI. V shed 2 bases and J shed 6 bases, with 17 bases lying between them. The DNA for the CDR3 is TGTGCCAGCTCACCAAAGGAAGGCACGACATCCGAGCAGTACTTC. Protein product: CASSPKEGTTSEQYF.

CDR3 sequence: CASSLRQASANYGYTF. The DNA of the CDR3 is TGTGCCAGCAGCTTGCGCCAGGCAAGTGCTAACTATGGCTACACCTTC. The chain combines TRBV5-4 with TRBJ1-2; the D is unclear. CDR3 size: 16 residues. V was clipped by 1 base and J by 0 bases, with 13 bases between them. Germline CDR1 is SGHNT and CDR2 is YYREEE (reference sequence).